These 2 T cell receptor beta chains originate from one sample sequenced in a study of neoadjuvant anti-PD-1 for oral cavity cancer. Sequencing used immunoSEQ multiplex PCR; TCRdb keeps in-frame clones, though not all of them. The data contain about 14,000 clones, roughly three fifths of them singletons. Sequencing used PBMCs, obtained before nivolumab (anti-PD-1) treatment. Every receptor here comes from a person between 40 and 80 years old with oral cavity squamous cell carcinoma.

The rearrangement links TRBV18 to TRBJ1-1; a possible D gene is TRBD1 (6 bases). Germline loops: CDR1 KGHSH, CDR2 LQKENI. The CDR3 has 14 residues. Trimming took 4 bases from V and 6 from J, leaving 15 bases between them. This chain's CDR3 is CASSRGGAEPEAFF. The DNA of the CDR3 is TGTGCCAGCTCACGGGGGGGGGCTGAACCTGAAGCTTTCTTT.

This chain links TRBV6-1 with TRBJ1-2; D possibly corresponds to TRBD1 (6 bases). The CDR3 is 15 amino acids. Trimming pared 3 bases from V and 2 bases from J, leaving 13 bases between. Germline V gene data show CDR1 as MNHNS and CDR2 as SASEGT. CDR3 sequence reads: CASSDTRGGNYGYTF. The CDR3 DNA reads as TGTGCCAGCAGTGACACCAGGGGAGGAAACTATGGCTACACCTTC.